The 10 T cell receptor beta chains below come from one sample, sequenced in a study of regulatory T cells in long-lasting Graves disease. The time point is: newly diagnosed GD, antithyroid drugs for less than 3 months. The TCR library was prepared using RNA isolated from PBMCs. Construction of the TCR beta libraries employed iRepertoire HTBI primers in conjunction with Arm-PCR of CDR3 regions. TCRdb re-called the multiplex PCR reads with MiXCR, one entry per CDR3 protein. This table holds about 420,000 distinct CDR3 sequences, about 16% found once. These same data were also listed under a study on T cells in Graves' hyperthyroidism and ophthalmopathy.

Sequencing used peripheral blood mononuclear cells (PBMCs), obtained at new diagnosis, from a patient treated with antithyroid drugs. Receptor source: a woman aged 18-29 years with Graves disease.

This clonotype turned up a few times. The chain employs TRBV10-3 and TRBJ2-2; D ambiguous. Trimming left V 7 bases short and J 1 base short, with 4 bases between. In germline, CDR1 is ENHRY, CDR2 SYGVKD. This CDR3 spans 12 amino acids. CDR3 in amino acids: CAINRNTGELFF. CDR3 in DNA: TGTGCCATCAATAGGAACACCGGGGAGCTGTTTTTT.

This clonotype has more than one count but fewer than ten. The chain joins TRBV29-1 to TRBJ2-1, with 7 bases that match TRBD1. Germline CDR1 and CDR2: SQVTM and ANQGSEA. The CDR3 is 13 amino acids. The CDR3 loop is CNYRGLRPNEQFF. CDR3 DNA sequence: TGCAACTACAGGGGTCTACGCCCCAATGAGCAGTTCTTC.

This clonotype has only a few counts. At one boundary the junction diverges from the germline segment, which might be a read error. J is TRBJ1-1 and V is TRBV28; D possibly corresponds to TRBD1 (5 bases). Germline lookup yields CDR1 MDHEN and CDR2 SYDVKM. The CDR3 consists of 14 residues. DNA for the CDR3: TGCGCCAGCAGTTTCAGGGCTCCGAACACTGAAGCTTTCTTT. This sequence encodes CASSFRAPNTEAFF.

In this sample, this clonotype turned up many times. The rearrangement links TRBV28 to TRBJ2-5; possible D gene TRBD2, 6 bases. The germline gives CDR1 MDHEN, CDR2 SYDVKM. The CDR3 spans 14 residues. The V end was cut by 6 bases, the J end by 2 bases, with 13 bases between. The DNA of the CDR3 is TGTGCCAGCAGACCCGCGGGGACGCAAGAGACCCAGTACTTC. Protein product: CASRPAGTQETQYF. Full variable domain (remainder filled in from reference TRBV28 and TRBJ2-5): DVKVTQSSRYLVKRTGEKVFLECVQDMDHENMFWYRQDPGLGLRLIYFSYDVKMKEKGDIPEGYSVSREKKERFSLILESASTNQTSMYLCASRPAGTQETQYFGPGTRLLVL.

This clonotype was recorded at least ten times. The J gene is TRBJ2-7, the V gene TRBV7-9, with D possibly being TRBD2 (6 bases). The CDR3 sequence is 14 residues long. The germline V and J ends were trimmed by 2 bases and 2 bases, with 10 bases remaining between them. Germline V gene sequence: CDR1 SEHNR, CDR2 FQNEAQ (reference sequence). CDR3 sequence reads: CASSLLGRTYEQYF. The DNA for the CDR3 is TGTGCCAGCAGCTTACTAGGGAGGACCTACGAGCAGTACTTC.

In its sample, this clonotype was seen many times. Here the CDR3 DNA reads TGTGCCAGTAGCACGGACGGGTGGAACACTGAAGCTTTCTTT. Protein product: CASSTDGWNTEAFF. This chain connects TRBV19 to TRBJ1-1; D ambiguous. This CDR3 contains 14 residues. The V gene's germline CDR1 is LNHDA and CDR2 SQIVND (reference sequence). V gave up 6 bases and J gave up 1 base, with 12 bases separating them.

The rearrangement uses TRBV5-1 and TRBJ2-5; 7 positions match TRBD2. The CDR3 has 15 residues. Germline V lookup: CDR1 SGHRS, CDR2 YFSETQ. V lost 3 bases to trimming and J lost 3 bases; unmatched junction nucleotides: 8. This chain's CDR3 is CASSWSIGLEETQYF. In DNA form, the CDR3 reads TGCGCCAGCAGCTGGTCCATTGGACTAGAAGAGACCCAGTACTTC.

With regard to this clonotype: A read error is possible here, since a much larger clone lies one base away. The rearrangement joins TRBV18 to TRBJ1-1; no reliable D call. Trimming took off 1 base at V and 0 bases at J, with 12 bases between the two ends. The CDR3 contains 16 residues. Per the germline V gene, CDR1 is KGHSH and CDR2 is LQKENI. The CDR3 sequence: CASSPLQLGVNTEAFF. Written as DNA, the CDR3 is TGTGCCAGCTCACCACTGCAGCTGGGAGTGAACACTGAAGCTTTCTTT.

J is TRBJ2-3 and V is TRBV10-3; the D gene is possibly TRBD1 (6 bases). V lost 3 bases and J 3 bases, leaving 16 bases between the germline ends. The CDR3 totals 16 residues. The germline CDR1 and CDR2 sequences are ENHRY and SYGVKD. CDR3 DNA: TGTGCCATCAGTGAAGGGTTTGGGCAGGGGACAGATACGCAGTATTTT. Translating it yields CAISEGFGQGTDTQYF.

The rearrangement links TRBV7-9 to TRBJ2-1; D is uncertain. The germline V and J ends were trimmed by 5 bases and 4 bases, with 12 bases remaining between them. This CDR3 comprises 14 residues. CDR1 is SEHNR, CDR2 FQNEAQ, per germline (reference sequence). The CDR3 DNA sequence: TGTGCCAGCAGCCTCGACGGGCGGTACAATGAGCAGTTCTTC. It yields the protein CASSLDGRYNEQFF. Full variable domain (missing parts from reference TRBV7-9 and TRBJ2-1): DTGVSQNPRHKITKRGQNVTFRCDPISEHNRLYWYRQTLGQGPEFLTYFQNEAQLEKSRLLSDRFSAERPKGSFSTLEIQRTEQGDSAMYLCASSLDGRYNEQFFGPGTRLTVL.